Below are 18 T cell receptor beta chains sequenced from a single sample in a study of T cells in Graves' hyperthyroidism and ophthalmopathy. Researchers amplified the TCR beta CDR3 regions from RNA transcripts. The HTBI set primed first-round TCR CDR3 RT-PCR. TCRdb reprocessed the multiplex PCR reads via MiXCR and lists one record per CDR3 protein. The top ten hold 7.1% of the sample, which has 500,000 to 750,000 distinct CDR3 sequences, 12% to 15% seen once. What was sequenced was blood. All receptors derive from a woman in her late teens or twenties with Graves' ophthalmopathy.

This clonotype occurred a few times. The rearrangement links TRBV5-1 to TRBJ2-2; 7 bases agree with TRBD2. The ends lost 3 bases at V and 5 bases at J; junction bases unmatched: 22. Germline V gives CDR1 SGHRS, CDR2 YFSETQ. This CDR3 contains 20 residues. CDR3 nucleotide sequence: TGCGCCAGCAGCTCCCCGTCTCTTCGGGAGGCCAATTTCTGGACCGGGGAGCTGTTTTTT. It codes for CASSSPSLREANFWTGELFF.

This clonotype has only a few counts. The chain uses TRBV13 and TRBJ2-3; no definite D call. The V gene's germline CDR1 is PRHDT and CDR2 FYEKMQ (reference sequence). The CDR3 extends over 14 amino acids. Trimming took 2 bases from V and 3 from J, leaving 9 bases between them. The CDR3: CASSLSPMTDTQYF. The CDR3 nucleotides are TGTGCCAGCAGCTTATCCCCTATGACAGATACGCAGTATTTT.

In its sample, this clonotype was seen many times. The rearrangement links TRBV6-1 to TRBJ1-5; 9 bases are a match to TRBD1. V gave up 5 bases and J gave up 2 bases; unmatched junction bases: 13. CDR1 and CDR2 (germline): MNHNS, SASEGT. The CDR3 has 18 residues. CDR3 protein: CASSPGTGIKLGNQPQHF. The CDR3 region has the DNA TGTGCCAGCAGTCCCGGGACAGGGATTAAGTTGGGCAATCAGCCCCAGCATTTT.

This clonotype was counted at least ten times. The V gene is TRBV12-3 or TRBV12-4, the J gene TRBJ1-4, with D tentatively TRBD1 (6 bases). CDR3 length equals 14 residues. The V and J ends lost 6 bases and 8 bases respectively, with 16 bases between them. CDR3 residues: CASSTRGGGEKLFF. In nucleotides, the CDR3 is TGTGCCAGCAGCACCAGGGGTGGTGGCGAAAAACTGTTTTTT.

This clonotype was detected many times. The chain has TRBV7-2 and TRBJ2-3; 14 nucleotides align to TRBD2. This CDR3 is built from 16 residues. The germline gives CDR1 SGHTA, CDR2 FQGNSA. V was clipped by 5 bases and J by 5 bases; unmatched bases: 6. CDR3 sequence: CASSRLAGGPGDTQYF. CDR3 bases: TGTGCCAGCAGCCGACTAGCGGGAGGGCCGGGAGATACGCAGTATTTT.

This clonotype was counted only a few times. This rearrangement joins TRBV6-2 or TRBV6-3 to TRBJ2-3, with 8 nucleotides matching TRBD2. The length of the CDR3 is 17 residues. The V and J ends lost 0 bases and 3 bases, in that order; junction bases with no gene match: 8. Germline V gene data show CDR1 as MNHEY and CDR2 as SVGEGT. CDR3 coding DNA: TGTGCCAGCAGTTACTCTCGGACCCCGGGAGGGACAGATACGCAGTATTTT. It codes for CASSYSRTPGGTDTQYF.

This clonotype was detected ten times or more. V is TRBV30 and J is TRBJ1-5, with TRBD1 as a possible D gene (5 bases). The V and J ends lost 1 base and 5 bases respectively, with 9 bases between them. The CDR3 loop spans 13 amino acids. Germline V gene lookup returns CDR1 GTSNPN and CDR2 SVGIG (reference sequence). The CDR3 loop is CAWSARGDQPQHF. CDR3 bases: TGTGCCTGGAGTGCGCGGGGCGATCAGCCCCAGCATTTT.

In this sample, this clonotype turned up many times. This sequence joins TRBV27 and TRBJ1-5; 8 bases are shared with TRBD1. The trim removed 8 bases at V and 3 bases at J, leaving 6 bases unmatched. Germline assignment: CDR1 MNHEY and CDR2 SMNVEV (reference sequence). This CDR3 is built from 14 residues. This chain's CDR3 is CASGGQGYNQPQHF. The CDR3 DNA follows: TGTGCCAGCGGCGGACAGGGCTACAATCAGCCCCAGCATTTT.

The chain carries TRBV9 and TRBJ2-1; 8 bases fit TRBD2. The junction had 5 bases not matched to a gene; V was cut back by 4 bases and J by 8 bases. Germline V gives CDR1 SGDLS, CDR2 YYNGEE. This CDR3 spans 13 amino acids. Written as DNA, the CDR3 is TGTGCCAGCAGCCCTTGGACTAGCCATGAGCAGTTCTTC. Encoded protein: CASSPWTSHEQFF.

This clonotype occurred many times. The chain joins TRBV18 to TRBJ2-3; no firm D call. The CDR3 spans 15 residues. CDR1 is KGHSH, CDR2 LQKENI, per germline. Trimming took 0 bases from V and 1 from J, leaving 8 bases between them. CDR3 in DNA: TGTGCCAGCTCACCACCGAATACCGGCACAGATACGCAGTATTTT. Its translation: CASSPPNTGTDTQYF.

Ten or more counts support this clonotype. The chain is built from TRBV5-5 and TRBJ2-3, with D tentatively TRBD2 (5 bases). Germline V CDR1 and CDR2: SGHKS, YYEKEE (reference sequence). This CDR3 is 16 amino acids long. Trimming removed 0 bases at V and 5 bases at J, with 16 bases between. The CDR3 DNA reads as TGTGCCAGCAGCTTGGAGCTAAGGAGGCCTCTAGATACGCAGTATTTT. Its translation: CASSLELRRPLDTQYF.

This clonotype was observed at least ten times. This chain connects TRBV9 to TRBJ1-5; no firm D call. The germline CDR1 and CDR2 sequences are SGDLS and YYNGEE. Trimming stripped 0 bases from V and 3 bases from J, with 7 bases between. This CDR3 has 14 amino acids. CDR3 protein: CASSVGGVNQPQHF. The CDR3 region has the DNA TGTGCCAGCAGCGTAGGAGGAGTCAATCAGCCCCAGCATTTT.

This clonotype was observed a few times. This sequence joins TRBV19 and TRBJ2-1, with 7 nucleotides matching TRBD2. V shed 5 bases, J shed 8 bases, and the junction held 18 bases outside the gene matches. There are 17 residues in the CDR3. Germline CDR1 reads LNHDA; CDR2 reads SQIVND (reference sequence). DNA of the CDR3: TGTGCCAGTAGTTTTGGGACGGGTCTAGCGGTTGTGGATGAGCAGTTCTTC. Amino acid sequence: CASSFGTGLAVVDEQFF.

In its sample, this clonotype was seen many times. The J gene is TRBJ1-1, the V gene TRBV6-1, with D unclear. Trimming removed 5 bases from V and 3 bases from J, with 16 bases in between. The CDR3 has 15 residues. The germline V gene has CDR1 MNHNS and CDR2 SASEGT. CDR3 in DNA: TGTGCCAGCAGTTTCGGAAGGGTGTCGGACACTGAAGCTTTCTTT. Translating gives CASSFGRVSDTEAFF.

CDR3 in amino acids: CASSPKRDREKETQYF. The CDR3 coding sequence is TGTGCCAGCTCACCAAAGAGGGACAGGGAAAAAGAGACCCAGTACTTC. The J gene is TRBJ2-5, the V gene TRBV18; TRBD1 agrees at 9 bases. The J segment lost 3 bases and the V segment lost 2 bases, leaving 7 bases of the junction unmatched. Germline lookup yields CDR1 KGHSH and CDR2 LQKENI. The CDR3 sequence is 16 residues long.

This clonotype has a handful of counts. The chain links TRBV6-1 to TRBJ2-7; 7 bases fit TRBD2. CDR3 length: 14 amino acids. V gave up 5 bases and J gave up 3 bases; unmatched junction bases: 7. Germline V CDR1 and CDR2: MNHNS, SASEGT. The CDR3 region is CASSRTGTNYEQYF. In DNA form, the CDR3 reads TGTGCCAGCAGTCGAACCGGGACTAACTACGAGCAGTACTTC.

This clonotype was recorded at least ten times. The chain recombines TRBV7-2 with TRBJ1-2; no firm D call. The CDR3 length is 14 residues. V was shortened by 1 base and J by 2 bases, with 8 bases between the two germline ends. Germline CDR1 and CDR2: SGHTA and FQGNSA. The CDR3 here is CASSLGDYNYGYTF. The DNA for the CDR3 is TGTGCCAGCAGCTTAGGAGATTACAACTATGGCTACACCTTC.

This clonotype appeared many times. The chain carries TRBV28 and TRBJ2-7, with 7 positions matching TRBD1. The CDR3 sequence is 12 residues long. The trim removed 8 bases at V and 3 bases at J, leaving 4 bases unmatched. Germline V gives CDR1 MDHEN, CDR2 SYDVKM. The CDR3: CASWDSNYEQYF. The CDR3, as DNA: TGTGCCAGCTGGGACAGCAACTACGAGCAGTACTTC.